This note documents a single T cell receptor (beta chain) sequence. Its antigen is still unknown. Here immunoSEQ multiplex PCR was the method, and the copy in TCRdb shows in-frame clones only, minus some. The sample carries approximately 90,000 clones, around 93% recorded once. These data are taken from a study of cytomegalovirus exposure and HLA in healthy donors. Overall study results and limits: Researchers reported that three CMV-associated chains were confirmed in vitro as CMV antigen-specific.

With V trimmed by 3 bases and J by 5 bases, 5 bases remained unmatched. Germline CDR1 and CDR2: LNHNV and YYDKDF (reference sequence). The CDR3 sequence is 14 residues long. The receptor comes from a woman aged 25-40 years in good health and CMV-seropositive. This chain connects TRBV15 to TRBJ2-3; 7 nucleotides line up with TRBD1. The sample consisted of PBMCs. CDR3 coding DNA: TGTGCCACCAGCAGCGGACAGGTGATAGATACGCAGTATTTT. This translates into CATSSGQVIDTQYF. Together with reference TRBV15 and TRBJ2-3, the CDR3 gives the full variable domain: DAMVIQNPRYQVTQFGKPVTLSCSQTLNHNVMYWYQQKSSQAPKLLFHYYDKDFNNEADTPDNFQSRRPNTSFCFLDIRSPGLGDTAMYLCATSSGQVIDTQYFGPGTRLTVL.